This T cell receptor (beta chain) was captured by sequencing in a study of identical twins. Study results and caveats: Twin-shared out-of-frame alpha sequences showed excess low generation probability.

The cDNA had a unique molecular identifier and a template-switch universal primer site. Each CDR3 protein is one row after TCRdb ran MiXCR on the 5' RACE reads. The table records 1.5 million to 2 million distinct CDR3 sequences, less than 35% of them present only once. A word on this clonotype: Its antigen is currently unknown.

The CDR3 is made up of 13 amino acids. Germline V gene data show CDR1 as MNHEY and CDR2 as SVGAGI. Trimming shortened V by 5 bases and J by 5 bases, and 12 bases separated the two germline ends. The sequenced sample consisted of cord blood. This clonotype originated in a newborn girl in good health. The chain has TRBV6-5 and TRBJ1-1, with a possible D match to TRBD1 (5 bases). The CDR3 nucleotides are TGTGCCAGCAGTGCCCCCAGGGCGACTGAAGCTTTCTTT. Translated: CASSAPRATEAFF.